This is a list of T cell receptor beta chains from one sample in a study of OX40 agonist ivuxolimab in advanced cancers. The protocol was immunoSEQ multiplex PCR, while the TCRdb copy is restricted to in-frame clones and leaves out a portion. This table holds about 67,000 clones, over 80% found once. The sequences come from CD4+ or CD8+ T cells sorted from blood, collected in a trial of the OX40 agonist ivuxolimab. These receptors were collected from an adult with an advanced solid tumor such as melanoma, head and neck, liver or kidney cancer. Both conserved end residues are part of each CDR3. Fields, in order: D gene, clone size, V gene, J gene, CDR3 DNA, CDR3 protein. A D gene is named only where the DNA matches it firmly. Clone size is not always given. Where it is, it says once, few, many or a class for expanded clones.

TRBD2	NA	TRBV30	TRBJ2-3	TGTGCCGGGCAGACTAGCGGGTTAGTTACAGATACGCAGTATTTT	CAGQTSGLVTDTQYF
TRBD1	NA	TRBV5-4	TRBJ2-5	TGTGCCAGCAGCTTGGGCGTGGGGGCTGGGACAGGACAAGAGACCCAGTACTTC	CASSLGVGAGTGQETQYF
NA	NA	TRBV10-2	TRBJ1-3	TGCGCCAGCAGTGGGTGGGACTCTGGAAACACCATATATTTT	CASSGWDSGNTIYF
TRBD1	NA	TRBV2	TRBJ1-6	TGTGCCAGCGGCCGGGACAGTAATTCACCCCTCCACTTT	CASGRDSNSPLHF
NA	NA	TRBV9	TRBJ1-3	TGTGCCAGCAGCGCGAGGTGGAACGCACCAAACACCATATATTTT	CASSARWNAPNTIYF
NA	NA	TRBV29-1	TRBJ1-3	TGCAGCGTTCGGACAGCTTCTGGTGGAAACACCATATATTTT	CSVRTASGGNTIYF
TRBD2	NA	TRBV4-3	TRBJ2-3	TGCGCCAGCAGCCAACTCCAGGGCGGGGGGGCCCCAGATACGCAGTATTTT	CASSQLQGGGAPDTQYF
NA	NA	TRBV19	TRBJ2-7	TGTGCCAGCGGGGGTGGGCCCTACGAGCAGTACTTC	CASGGGPYEQYF
NA	once	TRBV7-9	TRBJ2-3	TGTGCCAGCAGCTTAGGTTCCCACACAGATACGCAGTATTTT	CASSLGSHTDTQYF
TRBD2	NA	TRBV7-9	TRBJ2-7	TGTGCCAGCAGCTTAAGCAGCGGGACTAGTTACGAGCAGTACTTC	CASSLSSGTSYEQYF
NA	NA	TRBV7-2	TRBJ1-2	TGTGCCAGCAGCAGCCCCGGGGGCTACTATGGCTACACCTTC	CASSSPGGYYGYTF
NA	NA	TRBV2	TRBJ1-1	TGTGCCAGCAGTGAATCGTTCGGCTCTTTCTTT	CASSESFGSFF
NA	once	TRBV27	TRBJ2-5	TGTGCCAGCAGTCTCAGCCCAGGGAGGCAAGAGACCCAGTACTTC	CASSLSPGRQETQYF
NA	few	TRBV10-3	TRBJ1-2	TGTGCCATCAGTGAGCAGGTCTATGGCTACACCTTC	CAISEQVYGYTF
NA	NA	TRBV12-5	TRBJ1-5	TGTGCTAGTGGTTTGGCTCAGCCCCAGCATTTT	CASGLAQPQHF
NA	NA	TRBV28	TRBJ1-5	TGTGCCAGCAGCTACAAGGGGCCCCAGCATTTT	CASSYKGPQHF
NA	few	TRBV4-3	TRBJ2-5	TGCGCCAGCAGCCAAGGGGTTTCAAGTCAAGAGACCCAGTACTTC	CASSQGVSSQETQYF
NA	NA	TRBV30	TRBJ2-2	TGTGCCTGGAATCTAGGGTTCACGGGAGTACCTGGGGAGCTGTTTTTT	CAWNLGFTGVPGELFF
NA	NA	TRBV7-3	TRBJ1-6	TGTGCCAGCAGCTTAGGGCAGACCAATTCACCCCTCCACTTT	CASSLGQTNSPLHF
TRBD1	NA	TRBV27	TRBJ1-2	TGTGCCAGCAGTTCCCCACCCGGGACAGGAGGCTACACCTTC	CASSSPPGTGGYTF
NA	NA	TRBV9	TRBJ2-7	TGTGCCAGCAGCCTCTTCGCTAGCCACTCCTACGAGCAGTACTTC	CASSLFASHSYEQYF
TRBD1	NA	TRBV27	TRBJ2-2	TGTGCCAGCAGCACGGGACAGGGGAACACCGGGGAGCTGTTTTTT	CASSTGQGNTGELFF
TRBD1	NA	TRBV28	TRBJ1-1	TGTGCCAGCAGCCACGCGCTGACAGGGGGCACTGAAGCTTTCTTT	CASSHALTGGTEAFF
NA	NA	TRBV7-2	TRBJ2-3	TGTGCCAGCAGCTTAGCGGGCAGGGGGGGCCCAGATACGCAGTATTTT	CASSLAGRGGPDTQYF
TRBD1	NA	TRBV6-5	TRBJ1-2	TGTGCCAGCAGTCAGGGACAGGGAGGGCATGGCTACACCTTC	CASSQGQGGHGYTF
NA	NA	TRBV30	TRBJ2-7	TGTGCCTGGAAGGGGGGTTCCTACGAGCAGTACTTC	CAWKGGSYEQYF
NA	NA	TRBV7-8	TRBJ2-7	TGTGCCAGCAGCTTGACGACAGGCACAACCTACGAGCAGTACTTC	CASSLTTGTTYEQYF
NA	NA	TRBV11-2	TRBJ1-3	TGTGCCAGCAGCTTAGACCCGTTGCTCTCTGGAAACACCATATATTTT	CASSLDPLLSGNTIYF
TRBD2	NA	TRBV4-1	TRBJ2-5	TGCGCCAGCAGCCAAGATCCCAGGACTAGCGGGTCCGTAGAGACCCAGTACTTC	CASSQDPRTSGSVETQYF
TRBD2	NA	TRBV11-3	TRBJ2-7	TGTGCCAGCAGCCGGGGACTAGCGGGGGACTACGAGCAGTACTTC	CASSRGLAGDYEQYF
NA	NA	TRBV6-1	TRBJ2-6	TGTGCCAGCAGTAACAGACGCTCTGGGGCCAACGTCCTGACTTTC	CASSNRRSGANVLTF